These 21 T cell receptor beta chains share one sample of origin, sequenced in a study of T cell clusters in autoimmune cytopenias. Each sample's input was roughly 250 ng genomic DNA, 38,000 or so genome equivalents. TRB rearrangements were amplified by touch-down multiplex PCR with mixed TRB-A/B primers. TCRdb processed the multiplex PCR reads again and assigns one entry to each CDR3 protein, with no DNA. This sample's table has around 7,000 distinct CDR3 sequences. The sample also formed part of further work on T cell repertoires in aging, cancer and after chemotherapy.

Sequences were obtained from peripheral blood. The source is a human donor in good health.

The V call is TRBV5-6, the J call TRBJ2-1; the D gene TCRdb calls, TRBD2, cannot be checked with no DNA. CDR1 is SGHDT, CDR2 YYEEEE, per germline. CDR3 length: 15 residues. The CDR3 reads CASSLDTSGANEQFF. The full variable domain, its missing parts supplied by reference TRBV5-6 and TRBJ2-1, is DAGVTQSPTHLIKTRGQQVTLRCSPKSGHDTVSWYQQALGQGPQFIFQYYEEEERQRGNFPDRFSGHQFPNYSSELNVNALLLGDSALYLCASSLDTSGANEQFFGPGTRLTVL.

The chain is built from TRBV6-1 and TRBJ1-2. The CDR3 is 12 amino acids. The germline CDR1 and CDR2 sequences are MNHNS and SASEGT. The CDR3 protein is CASSEGTYGYTF.

V gene TRBV6-5 combines with J gene TRBJ1-2; TCRdb names TRBD1, which stays unverified in the absence of DNA. The CDR3 extends over 17 amino acids. Germline CDR1 is MNHEY and CDR2 is SVGAGI. CDR3 protein: CASRPLLQGGGNYGYTF.

This rearrangement joins TRBV12-3 or TRBV12-4 to TRBJ1-1. CDR3 size: 13 residues. CDR3: CASSPLAGGEAFF.

The chain uses TRBV24-1 and TRBJ2-7; lacking DNA, the TRBD2 call made by TCRdb goes unchecked. Germline V gene lookup returns CDR1 KGHDR and CDR2 SFDVKD. CDR3 size: 15 residues. CDR3 protein: CATSDPGLGSYEQYF.

The chain couples TRBV7-9 to TRBJ2-1; the D gene TCRdb calls, TRBD2, cannot be checked with no DNA. The CDR3 has 15 amino acids. Per germline, CDR1 SEHNR and CDR2 FQNEAQ (reference sequence). The CDR3: CASSLLAGLYNEQFF.

This clonotype shows up as medium-sized by frequency. The chain employs TRBV11-1 and TRBJ1-4. Germline V gene sequence: CDR1 SGHAT, CDR2 FQDESV (reference sequence). This CDR3 has 12 residues. The CDR3 loop is CASSFSGEKLFF.

V and J are TRBV6-5 and TRBJ2-5; TCRdb names TRBD2, which stays unverified in the absence of DNA. Germline lookup yields CDR1 MNHEY and CDR2 SVGAGI. This CDR3 comprises 15 residues. The CDR3 loop reads CASRRTSGNQETQYF.

The genes are TRBV6-6 and TRBJ1-1; TCRdb's D call, TRBD1, is unchecked because there is no DNA. The germline V gene has CDR1 MNHNY and CDR2 SVGAGI (reference sequence). The CDR3 has 14 amino acids. The CDR3 here is CASSPLGGGGEAFF.

The chain recombines TRBV15 with TRBJ2-7. This CDR3 is 14 amino acids long. Germline assignment: CDR1 LNHNV and CDR2 YYDKDF (reference sequence). This CDR3 is CATSRAGTSYEQYF.

This chain links TRBV27 with TRBJ1-2. Germline CDR1 is MNHEY and CDR2 is SMNVEV (reference sequence). This CDR3 is 13 amino acids long. CDR3 protein: CASRRDLNYGYTF.

This sequence joins TRBV30 and TRBJ1-2; TCRdb designates TRBD1, a call that cannot be tested without DNA. This CDR3 spans 14 amino acids. Germline-derived CDR1 and CDR2 are GTSNPN and SVGIG (reference sequence). CDR3 sequence: CAWSVYRINYGYTF.

The V and J genes are TRBV6-1 and TRBJ2-1; TCRdb's D call of TRBD2 is untestable without DNA. The CDR3 spans 15 residues. CDR1 and CDR2 from the germline V gene are MNHNS and SASEGT. The CDR3: CASNPSGSSYNEQFF.

The chain is built from TRBV6-1 and TRBJ1-5; as DNA is missing, the TRBD1 call by TCRdb cannot be tested. CDR1 MNHNS and CDR2 SASEGT come from the germline V gene. The CDR3 length is 17 residues. The CDR3 region is CASSEEGRGGRSQPQHF.

V is TRBV30 and J is TRBJ2-2. Germline CDR1 GTSNPN, CDR2 SVGIG (reference sequence). The CDR3 has 12 residues. The CDR3 loop reads CAWSTSRGELFF.

The rearrangement uses TRBV6-2 or TRBV6-3 and TRBJ1-6; TCRdb outputs TRBD1, but without DNA this stays unchecked. CDR1 MNHEY and CDR2 SVGEGT come from the germline V gene. The CDR3 runs 13 residues. The CDR3 is CASSGTGLSPLHF.

The V call is TRBV6-6, the J call TRBJ2-1; TCRdb proposes TRBD1, but this gene call is untestable without DNA. The germline V gene encodes CDR1 MNHNY and CDR2 SVGAGI (reference sequence). CDR3 length: 19 amino acids. CDR3 sequence: CASSLRDRGRRSSYNEQFF.

By frequency, this clonotype is medium-sized (0.01 to 0.1%). The chain combines TRBV29-1 with TRBJ1-2; the TCRdb call, TRBD1, lacks DNA for checking. The CDR3 is made up of 14 amino acids. Germline CDR1 reads SQVTM; CDR2 reads ANQGSEA. CDR3 sequence reads: CSVEDHRGVTSYTF.

The V call is TRBV5-5, the J call TRBJ2-5; TCRdb's assignment of TRBD2 cannot be checked, as there is no DNA. Per germline, CDR1 SGHKS and CDR2 YYEKEE (reference sequence). The CDR3 sequence is 16 residues long. CDR3 loop: CASSVLAGQLQETQYF.

This clonotype is classed as medium-sized by frequency. The rearrangement joins TRBV15 to TRBJ2-1; TCRdb's D gene call, TRBD2, goes unchecked for lack of DNA. There are 18 residues in the CDR3. Looked up from germline, CDR1 is LNHNV and CDR2 is YYDKDF (reference sequence). CDR3 loop: CATSRSTSGRALYNEQFF.

The chain recombines TRBV15 with TRBJ2-2; TCRdb picks TRBD2, but there is no DNA to check that call. CDR3 length: 18 amino acids. Germline CDR1 is LNHNV and CDR2 is YYDKDF (reference sequence). The CDR3 spells CATSRAKTSGRATGELFF.